This TCR beta chain was found in a study of blood T cell repertoires in COVID-19. Sequencing used immunoSEQ multiplex PCR; TCRdb keeps in-frame clones, though not all of them. Of some 97,000 clones in the sample, around four fifths were seen once. The sequenced sample was peripheral blood. The source of this sequence is a man aged 50-60 years with active or convalescent COVID-19.

CDR3 protein: CASSMSSGQETQYF. CDR3 coding DNA: TGTGCCAGTAGTATGTCTAGCGGGCAAGAGACCCAGTACTTC. The chain employs TRBV19 and TRBJ2-5; 8 bases map to TRBD2. The germline V gene encodes CDR1 LNHDA and CDR2 SQIVND (reference sequence). Losses at the gene ends were 3 bases for V and 2 bases for J; bases not matched to a gene: 2. The CDR3 covers 14 residues.